The 8 T cell receptor beta chains below come from one sample, sequenced in a study of blood T cell repertoires in COVID-19. Only in-frame clones appear in the TCRdb table, and some are missing; sequencing was by immunoSEQ multiplex PCR. This table has tens of thousands of clones, more than 70% appearing once. Sequencing used peripheral blood. The receptors come from a man in his fifties with acute or convalescent COVID-19.

The gene calls are TRBV27 and TRBJ2-1, with TRBD2 identical over 8 bases. The junction had 1 base not matched to a gene; V was cut back by 4 bases and J by 2 bases. Germline V gene data show CDR1 as MNHEY and CDR2 as SMNVEV (reference sequence). The CDR3 has 14 residues. Here the CDR3 DNA reads TGTGCCAGCAGTTCCGGGGGGGCCTACAATGAGCAGTTCTTC. Its protein is CASSSGGAYNEQFF.

The genes are TRBV5-1 and TRBJ2-2, with a tentative D call TRBD1 (6 bases). Trimming stripped 2 bases from V and 3 bases from J, with 11 bases between. Per the germline V gene, CDR1 is SGHRS and CDR2 is YFSETQ. The CDR3 sequence is 15 residues long. The CDR3 region has the DNA TGCGCCAGCAGCTTAGCAGGGGCTGACACCGGGGAGCTGTTTTTT. It codes for CASSLAGADTGELFF.

J is TRBJ1-5 and V is TRBV10-3; D may be TRBD1 (5 bases). V was shortened by 4 bases and J by 4 bases, with 11 bases between the two germline ends. This CDR3 contains 14 residues. Germline CDR1 ENHRY, CDR2 SYGVKD. For the CDR3, the DNA is TGTGCCATCAGTGTCGACAGTTCTAATCAGCCCCAGCATTTT. Translation: CAISVDSSNQPQHF.

This clone appeared a single time. The chain couples TRBV2 to TRBJ2-2; 10 nucleotides match TRBD1. The germline CDR1 and CDR2 sequences are SNHLY and FYNNEI. CDR3 length: 15 residues. After removal of 10 bases from V and 4 bases from J, the junction contained 9 bases not matched to a gene. This CDR3 reads CATKRQGAFTGELFF. CDR3 DNA sequence: TGTGCCACCAAGAGACAGGGGGCCTTCACCGGGGAGCTGTTTTTT.

This sequence joins TRBV4-1 and TRBJ2-1; 7 nucleotides agree with TRBD1. The V and J ends lost 4 bases and 1 base, in that order; junction bases with no gene match: 10. In germline, CDR1 is MGHRA, CDR2 YSYEKL. The CDR3 totals 17 residues. The CDR3 reads CASSRGGAAVSYNEQFF. DNA for the CDR3: TGCGCCAGCAGCCGAGGGGGCGCAGCGGTTTCCTACAATGAGCAGTTCTTC.

V gene TRBV28 combines with J gene TRBJ2-3; the match to TRBD1 covers 8 bases. The ends lost 6 bases at V and 3 bases at J; junction bases unmatched: 2. Germline CDR1 and CDR2: MDHEN and SYDVKM. This CDR3 comprises 13 residues. CDR3: CASRRQGTDTQYF. The CDR3 DNA follows: TGTGCCAGCAGAAGACAGGGGACAGATACGCAGTATTTT.

The genes are TRBV28 and TRBJ2-1; D ambiguous. The CDR3 consists of 13 residues. Germline assignment: CDR1 MDHEN and CDR2 SYDVKM. Trimming stripped 5 bases from V and 9 bases from J, with 14 bases between. In nucleotides, the CDR3 is TGTGCCAGCAGTCCCCCGACTCTTTCTGAGCAGTTCTTC. This encodes CASSPPTLSEQFF. Filled out from reference TRBV28 and TRBJ2-1, the complete variable domain reads DVKVTQSSRYLVKRTGEKVFLECVQDMDHENMFWYRQDPGLGLRLIYFSYDVKMKEKGDIPEGYSVSREKKERFSLILESASTNQTSMYLCASSPPTLSEQFFGPGTRLTVL.

V is TRBV2 and J is TRBJ1-6; no definite D call. The germline V and J ends were trimmed by 4 bases and 10 bases, with 11 bases remaining between them. Germline V CDR1 and CDR2: SNHLY, FYNNEI. The CDR3 has 13 residues. The CDR3 DNA follows: TGTGCCAGCAGTGGGGAGTTAACCTCACCCCTCCACTTT. It yields the protein CASSGELTSPLHF. Full variable domain (rest looked up from reference TRBV2 and TRBJ1-6): EPEVTQTPSHQVTQMGQEVILRCVPISNHLYFYWYRQILGQKVEFLVSFYNNEISEKSEIFDDQFSVERPDGSNFTLKIRSTKLEDSAMYFCASSGELTSPLHFGNGTRLTVT.